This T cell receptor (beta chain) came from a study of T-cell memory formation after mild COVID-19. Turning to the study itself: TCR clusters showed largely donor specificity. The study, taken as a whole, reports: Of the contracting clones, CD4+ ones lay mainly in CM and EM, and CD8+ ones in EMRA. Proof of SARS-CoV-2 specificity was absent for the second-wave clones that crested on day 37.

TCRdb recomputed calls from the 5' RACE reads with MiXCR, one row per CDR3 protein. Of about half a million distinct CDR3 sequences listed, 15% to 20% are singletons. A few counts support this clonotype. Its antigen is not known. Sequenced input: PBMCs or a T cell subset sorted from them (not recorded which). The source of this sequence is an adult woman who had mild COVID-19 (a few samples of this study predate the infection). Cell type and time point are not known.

CDR3 nucleotide sequence: TGTGCCACCAGCAGTCCAGCAGGGGCCGACTCTGGAAACACCATATATTTT. Translation gives CATSSPAGADSGNTIYF. V gene TRBV15 combines with J gene TRBJ1-3; D perhaps matches TRBD1 (6 bases). CDR1 is LNHNV, CDR2 YYDKDF, per germline (reference sequence). V was cut by 3 bases and J by 0 bases, with 15 bases left in between. This CDR3 region has 17 residues.